Each of the 13 T cell receptor beta chains below was sequenced from the same sample in a study of CD8+ T cells in alopecia areata (dated by TCRdb to the late 2010s). The library was obtained by the immunoSEQ multiplex PCR assay. RNA was extracted from all samples and reverse transcribed into cDNA as template for TCR sequencing. This immuneACCESS table, as held by TCRdb, lists in-frame sequences with V and J called but not all clones. Of the missing ones, under half trace to an unresolved V gene in checked studies; the others have no known cause. The sample profile shows roughly 120,000 clones; less than 80% of them were found once. The ten most abundant clones make up 2.5% to 3.5% of the sample. The sequencing sample was made of CD4+ T cells sorted from blood. The receptors shown here come from a human donor in good health.

The chain is built from TRBV5-1 and TRBJ2-3; unclear D gene. The CDR3 extends over 15 amino acids. The germline V gene has CDR1 SGHRS and CDR2 YFSETQ. Trimming removed 2 bases from V and 0 bases from J, with 10 bases in between. The CDR3 spells CASSLSFTSTDTQYF. DNA for the CDR3: TGCGCCAGCAGCTTATCCTTTACTAGCACAGATACGCAGTATTTT.

This chain links TRBV5-6 with TRBJ2-1, with a tentative D call TRBD2 (5 bases). The CDR3 runs 15 residues. Trimming stripped 2 bases from V and 0 bases from J, with 9 bases between. Germline CDR1 reads SGHDT; CDR2 reads YYEEEE. The DNA of the CDR3 is TGTGCCAGCAGCTTTACGGGGAGCTCCTACAATGAGCAGTTCTTC. Amino acid sequence: CASSFTGSSYNEQFF. The whole variable domain, filled in from reference TRBV5-6 and TRBJ2-1, reads DAGVTQSPTHLIKTRGQQVTLRCSPKSGHDTVSWYQQALGQGPQFIFQYYEEEERQRGNFPDRFSGHQFPNYSSELNVNALLLGDSALYLCASSFTGSSYNEQFFGPGTRLTVL.

The J gene is TRBJ2-5, the V gene TRBV4-2, with unresolved D. The germline gives CDR1 LGHNA, CDR2 YNFKEQ. V was pared by 0 bases and J by 5 bases, with 13 bases between. This CDR3 spans 15 amino acids. The CDR3 region has the DNA TGTGCCAGCAGCCAAGATACCCTTATCGGGGAGACCCAGTACTTC. As protein: CASSQDTLIGETQYF.

The chain joins TRBV7-4 to TRBJ2-2; D may be TRBD1 (6 bases). V was pared by 3 bases and J by 1 base, with 18 bases between. Germline-derived CDR1 and CDR2 are SGHVT and SQSDAQ. The CDR3 length is 18 residues. This CDR3 is CASSLWWGTRWNTGELFF. CDR3 sequence (DNA): TGTGCCAGCAGCTTGTGGTGGGGGACAAGGTGGAACACCGGGGAGCTGTTTTTT.

This clone was observed a few times. The chain employs TRBV6-1 and TRBJ1-5; D not resolved. Deletions cut 5 bases from V and 0 bases from J, with 8 bases between. The CDR3 consists of 14 residues. CDR1 MNHNS and CDR2 SASEGT come from the germline V gene. The CDR3 DNA sequence: TGTGCCAGCAGTACAGACCGTAGCAATCAGCCCCAGCATTTT. It is translated as CASSTDRSNQPQHF.

J is TRBJ2-1 and V is TRBV20-1; D unclear. The V end lost 5 bases, the J end lost 6 bases, and 8 bases lay between the germline ends. The CDR3 length is 11 residues. Germline CDR1 is DFQATT and CDR2 is SNEGSKA (reference sequence). This CDR3 reads CSAQKGNEQFF. The DNA for the CDR3 is TGCAGTGCTCAGAAGGGCAATGAGCAGTTCTTC.

The chain carries TRBV5-1 and TRBJ2-1; 7 nucleotides align to TRBD1. Trimming cost V 0 bases and J 1 base; bases outside gene matches: 4. Germline CDR1 reads SGHRS; CDR2 reads YFSETQ. CDR3 length: 16 amino acids. The CDR3 DNA follows: TGCGCCAGCAGCTTGGATGGACAGGCGTCCTACAATGAGCAGTTCTTC. This sequence encodes CASSLDGQASYNEQFF.

The chain employs TRBV30 and TRBJ1-1, with 8 bases matching TRBD1. The V gene end was trimmed by 6 bases and the J gene end by 5 bases; junction bases not matched to a gene: 11. This CDR3 is built from 14 residues. The germline CDR1 and CDR2 sequences are GTSNPN and SVGIG (reference sequence). The CDR3 here is CACKPGTGGTEAFF. As DNA, the CDR3 is TGTGCCTGCAAACCCGGGACAGGAGGAACTGAAGCTTTCTTT. Based on the CDR3 plus reference TRBV30 and TRBJ1-1, the full variable domain is SQTIHQWPATLVQPVGSPLSLECTVEGTSNPNLYWYRQAAGRGLQLLFYSVGIGQISSEVPQNLSASRPQDRQFILSSKKLLLSDSGFYLCACKPGTGGTEAFFGQGTRLTVV.

The chain uses TRBV4-1 and TRBJ2-1; 12 bases agree with TRBD2. The CDR3 runs to 15 residues. Germline V lookup: CDR1 MGHRA, CDR2 YSYEKL. V gave up 4 bases and J gave up 8 bases; unmatched junction bases: 6. This chain's CDR3 is CASSRPGLAGYEQFF. The CDR3 bases are TGCGCCAGCAGCCGGCCGGGACTAGCGGGTTATGAGCAGTTCTTC.

This chain joins TRBV2 and TRBJ2-2; 9 bases align to TRBD1. CDR1 and CDR2 (germline): SNHLY, FYNNEI. This CDR3 contains 14 residues. The V gene end was trimmed by 6 bases and the J gene end by 4 bases; junction bases not matched to a gene: 3. The CDR3 spells CASRDRGSTGELFF. DNA for the CDR3: TGTGCCAGCAGGGACAGGGGCTCCACCGGGGAGCTGTTTTTT.

V is TRBV7-2 and J is TRBJ2-5; weak D call: TRBD2 (5 bases). The germline CDR1 and CDR2 sequences are SGHTA and FQGNSA. Between the trimmed V and J ends, which lost 5 bases and 9 bases, there was a span of 13 bases. The CDR3 loop spans 12 amino acids. DNA for the CDR3: TGTGCCAGCAGCCTACGTGGGAGCGCCCAGTACTTC. Protein sequence: CASSLRGSAQYF.

The chain employs TRBV27 and TRBJ1-6; D unclear. CDR1 and CDR2 (germline): MNHEY, SMNVEV (reference sequence). Trimming took off 10 bases at V and 9 bases at J, with 13 bases between the two ends. CDR3 length: 12 residues. In DNA, the CDR3 is TGTGCCACCCCTCCCGGAAGTTCACCCCTCCACTTT. Protein: CATPPGSSPLHF.

The V gene is TRBV30, the J gene TRBJ2-3, with a possible D match to TRBD1 (7 bases). CDR3 size: 13 residues. Germline V gives CDR1 GTSNPN, CDR2 SVGIG (reference sequence). V was cut by 5 bases and J by 5 bases, with 14 bases left in between. The chain's CDR3 is CAWAGGLEDTQYF. The CDR3 DNA sequence: TGTGCCTGGGCAGGGGGGCTCGAAGATACGCAGTATTTT.